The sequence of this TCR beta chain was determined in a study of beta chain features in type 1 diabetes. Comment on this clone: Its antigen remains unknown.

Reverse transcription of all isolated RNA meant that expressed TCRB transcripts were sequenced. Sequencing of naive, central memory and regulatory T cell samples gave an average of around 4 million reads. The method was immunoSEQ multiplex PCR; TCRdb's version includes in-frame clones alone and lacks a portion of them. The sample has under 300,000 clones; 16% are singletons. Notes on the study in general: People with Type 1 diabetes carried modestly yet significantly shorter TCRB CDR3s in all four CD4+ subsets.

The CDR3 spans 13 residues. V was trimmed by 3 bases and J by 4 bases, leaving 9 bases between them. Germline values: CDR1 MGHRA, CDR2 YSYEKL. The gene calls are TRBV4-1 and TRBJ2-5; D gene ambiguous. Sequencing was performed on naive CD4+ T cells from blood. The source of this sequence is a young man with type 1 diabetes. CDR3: CASSQARLETQYF. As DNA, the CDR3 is TGCGCCAGCAGCCAGGCCCGATTAGAGACCCAGTACTTC.